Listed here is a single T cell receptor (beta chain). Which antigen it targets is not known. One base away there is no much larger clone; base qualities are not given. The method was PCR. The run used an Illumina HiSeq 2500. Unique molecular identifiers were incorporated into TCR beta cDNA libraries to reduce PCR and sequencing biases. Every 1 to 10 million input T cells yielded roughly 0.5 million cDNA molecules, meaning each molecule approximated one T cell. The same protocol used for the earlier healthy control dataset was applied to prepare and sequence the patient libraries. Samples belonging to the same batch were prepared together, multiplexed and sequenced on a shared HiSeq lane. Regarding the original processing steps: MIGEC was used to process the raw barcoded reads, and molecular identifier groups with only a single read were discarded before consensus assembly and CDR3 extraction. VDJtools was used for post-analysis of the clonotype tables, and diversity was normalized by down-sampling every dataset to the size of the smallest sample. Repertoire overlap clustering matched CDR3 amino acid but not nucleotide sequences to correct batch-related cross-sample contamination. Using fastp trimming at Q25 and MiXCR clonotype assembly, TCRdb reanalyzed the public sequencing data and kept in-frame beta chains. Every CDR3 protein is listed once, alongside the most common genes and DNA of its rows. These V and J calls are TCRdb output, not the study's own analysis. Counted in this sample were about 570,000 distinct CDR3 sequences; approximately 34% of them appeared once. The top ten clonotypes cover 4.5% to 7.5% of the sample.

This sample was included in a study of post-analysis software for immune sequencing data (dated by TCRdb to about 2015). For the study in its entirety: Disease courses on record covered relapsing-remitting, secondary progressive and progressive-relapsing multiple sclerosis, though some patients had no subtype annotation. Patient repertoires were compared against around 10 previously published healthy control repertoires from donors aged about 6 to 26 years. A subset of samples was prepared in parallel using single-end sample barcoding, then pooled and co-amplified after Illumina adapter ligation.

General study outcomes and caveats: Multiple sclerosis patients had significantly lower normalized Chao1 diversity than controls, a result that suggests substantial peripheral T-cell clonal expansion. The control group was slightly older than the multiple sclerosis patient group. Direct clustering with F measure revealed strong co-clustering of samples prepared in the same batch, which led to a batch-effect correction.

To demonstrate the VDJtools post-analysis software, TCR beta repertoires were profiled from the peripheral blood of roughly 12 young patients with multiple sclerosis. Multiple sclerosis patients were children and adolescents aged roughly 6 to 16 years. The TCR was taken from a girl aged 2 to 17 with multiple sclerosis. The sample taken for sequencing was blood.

The DNA sequence is TGCGCCAGCAGCCAACAGGGTGAGGGGCTCTATGGCTACACCTTC. It translates as CASSQQGEGLYGYTF. The rearranged chain carries TRBV4-1 and TRBJ1-2; a tentative D match to TRBD1 spans 5 bases. CDR1 and CDR2, per the germline V gene, are MGHRA and YSYEKL. V drops 2 bases and J drops 4 bases, leaving 14 bases in between. Counted from cysteine to phenylalanine, this CDR3 has 15 amino acids. Just CDR3 DNA is preserved here, 45 bases in frame from base 1.